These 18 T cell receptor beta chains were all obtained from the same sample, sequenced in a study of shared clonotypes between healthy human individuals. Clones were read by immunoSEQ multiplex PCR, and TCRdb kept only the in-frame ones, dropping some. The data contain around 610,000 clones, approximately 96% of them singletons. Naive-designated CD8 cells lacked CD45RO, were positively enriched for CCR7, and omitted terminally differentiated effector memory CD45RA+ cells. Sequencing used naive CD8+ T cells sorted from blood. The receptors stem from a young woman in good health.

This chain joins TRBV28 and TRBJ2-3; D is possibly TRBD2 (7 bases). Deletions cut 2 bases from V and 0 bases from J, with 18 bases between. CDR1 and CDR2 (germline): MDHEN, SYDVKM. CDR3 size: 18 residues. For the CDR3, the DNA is TGTGCCAGCAGTTTAGGGGGGGCGGGATCTTATAGCACAGATACGCAGTATTTT. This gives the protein CASSLGGAGSYSTDTQYF.

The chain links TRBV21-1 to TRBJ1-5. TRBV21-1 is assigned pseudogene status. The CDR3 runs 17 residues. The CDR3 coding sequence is TGTGCCAGCAGCACCAGACTATTTAGGTTGTCGAGTCAGCCCCAGCATTTT. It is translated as CASSTRLFRLSSQPQHF.

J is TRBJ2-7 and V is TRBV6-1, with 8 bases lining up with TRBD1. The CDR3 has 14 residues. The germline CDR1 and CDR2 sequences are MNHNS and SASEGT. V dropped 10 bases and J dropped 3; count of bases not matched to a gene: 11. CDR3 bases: TGTGCCACCGGGAGCGGACAGGGCCTCTACGAGCAGTACTTC. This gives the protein CATGSGQGLYEQYF.

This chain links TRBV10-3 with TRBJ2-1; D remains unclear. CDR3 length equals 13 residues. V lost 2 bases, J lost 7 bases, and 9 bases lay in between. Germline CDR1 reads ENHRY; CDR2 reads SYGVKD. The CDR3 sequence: CAISEAGGNEQFF. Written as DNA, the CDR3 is TGTGCCATCAGTGAGGCCGGTGGAAATGAGCAGTTCTTC.

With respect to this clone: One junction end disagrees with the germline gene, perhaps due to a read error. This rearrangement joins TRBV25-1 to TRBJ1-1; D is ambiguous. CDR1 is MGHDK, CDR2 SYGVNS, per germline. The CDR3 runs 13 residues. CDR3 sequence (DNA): TGTGCCAGCAGTGAATTCGGTGAGCCTGACGCTTTCTTT. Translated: CASSEFGEPDAFF.

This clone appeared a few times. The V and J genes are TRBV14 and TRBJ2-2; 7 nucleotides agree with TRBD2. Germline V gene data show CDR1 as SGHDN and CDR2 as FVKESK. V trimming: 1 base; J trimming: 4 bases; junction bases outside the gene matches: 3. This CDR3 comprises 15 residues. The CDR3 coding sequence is TGTGCCAGCAGCCAAGCGGGACTACCCACCGGGGAGCTGTTTTTT. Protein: CASSQAGLPTGELFF.

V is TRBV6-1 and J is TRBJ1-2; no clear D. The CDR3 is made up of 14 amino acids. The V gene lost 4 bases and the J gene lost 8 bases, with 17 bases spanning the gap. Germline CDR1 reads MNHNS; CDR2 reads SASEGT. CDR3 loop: CASSGVTSGGGYTF. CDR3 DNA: TGTGCCAGCAGTGGAGTGACATCCGGAGGGGGCTACACCTTC.

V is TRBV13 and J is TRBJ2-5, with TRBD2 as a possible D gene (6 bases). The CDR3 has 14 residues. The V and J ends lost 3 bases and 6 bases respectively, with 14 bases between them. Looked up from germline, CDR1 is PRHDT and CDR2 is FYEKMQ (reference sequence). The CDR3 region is CASSLGSGGKTQYF. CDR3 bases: TGTGCCAGCAGCTTGGGCTCCGGGGGAAAGACCCAGTACTTC.

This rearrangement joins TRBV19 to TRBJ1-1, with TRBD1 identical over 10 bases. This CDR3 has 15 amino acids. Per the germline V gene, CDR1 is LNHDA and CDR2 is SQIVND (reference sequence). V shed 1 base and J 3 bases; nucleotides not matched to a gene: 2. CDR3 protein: CASSIVGTGDTEAFF. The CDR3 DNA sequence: TGTGCCAGTAGTATAGTCGGGACAGGGGACACTGAAGCTTTCTTT.

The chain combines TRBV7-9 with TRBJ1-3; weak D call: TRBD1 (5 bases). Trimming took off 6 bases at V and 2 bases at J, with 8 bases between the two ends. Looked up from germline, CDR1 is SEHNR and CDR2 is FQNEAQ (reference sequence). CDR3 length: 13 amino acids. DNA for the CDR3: TGTGCCAGCAGAGCGGGGGCTGGAAACACCATATATTTT. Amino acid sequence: CASRAGAGNTIYF.

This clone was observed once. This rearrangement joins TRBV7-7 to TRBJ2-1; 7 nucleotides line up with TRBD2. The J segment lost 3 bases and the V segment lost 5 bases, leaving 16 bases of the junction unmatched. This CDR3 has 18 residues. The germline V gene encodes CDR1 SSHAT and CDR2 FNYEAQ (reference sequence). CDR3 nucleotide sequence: TGTGCCAGCAGCCCTGGGGCTAGCGGTAAGGGGTACTACAATGAGCAGTTCTTC. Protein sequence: CASSPGASGKGYYNEQFF. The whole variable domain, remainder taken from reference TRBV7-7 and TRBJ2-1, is GAGVSQSPRYKVTKRGQDVTLRCDPISSHATLYWYQQALGQGPEFLTYFNYEAQPDKSGLPSDRFSAERPEGSISTLTIQRTEQRDSAMYRCASSPGASGKGYYNEQFFGPGTRLTVL.

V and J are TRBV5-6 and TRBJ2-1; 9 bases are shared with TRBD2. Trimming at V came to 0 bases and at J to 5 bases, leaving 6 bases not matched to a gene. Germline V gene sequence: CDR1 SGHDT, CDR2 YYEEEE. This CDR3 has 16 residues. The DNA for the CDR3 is TGTGCCAGCAGCTTGGAAGGTAGCGGGAGCGACAATGAGCAGTTCTTC. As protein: CASSLEGSGSDNEQFF.

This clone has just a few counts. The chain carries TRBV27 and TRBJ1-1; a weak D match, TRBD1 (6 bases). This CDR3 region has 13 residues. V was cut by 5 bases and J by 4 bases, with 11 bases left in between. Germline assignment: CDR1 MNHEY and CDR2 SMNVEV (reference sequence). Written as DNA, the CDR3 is TGTGCCAGCAGTCTCCGGGGGGCCACTGAAGCTTTCTTT. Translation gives CASSLRGATEAFF.

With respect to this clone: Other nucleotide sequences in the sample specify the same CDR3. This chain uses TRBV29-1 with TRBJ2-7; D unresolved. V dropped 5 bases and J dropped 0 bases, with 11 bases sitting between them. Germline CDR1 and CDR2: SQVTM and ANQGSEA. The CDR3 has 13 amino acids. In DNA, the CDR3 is TGCAGCGTTACCGGCGGCTCCTCCTACGAGCAGTACTTC. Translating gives CSVTGGSSYEQYF.

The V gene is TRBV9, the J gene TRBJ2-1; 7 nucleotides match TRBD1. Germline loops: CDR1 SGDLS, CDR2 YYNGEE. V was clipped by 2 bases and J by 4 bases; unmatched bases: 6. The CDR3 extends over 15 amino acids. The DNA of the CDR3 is TGTGCCAGCAGCGTCACCGGGACAGCATACAATGAGCAGTTCTTC. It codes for CASSVTGTAYNEQFF.

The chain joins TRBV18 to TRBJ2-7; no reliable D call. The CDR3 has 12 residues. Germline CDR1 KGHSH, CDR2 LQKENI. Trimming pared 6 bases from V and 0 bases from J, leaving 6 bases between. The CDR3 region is CASSLDSYEQYF. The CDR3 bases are TGTGCCAGCTCGCTAGACTCCTACGAGCAGTACTTC.

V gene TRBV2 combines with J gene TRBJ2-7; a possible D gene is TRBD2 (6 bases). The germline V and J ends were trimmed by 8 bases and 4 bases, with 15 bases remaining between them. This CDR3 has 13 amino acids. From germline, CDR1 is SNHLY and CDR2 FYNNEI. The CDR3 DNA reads TGTGCCAGCTCGGGGGAATCCGTTTACGAGCAGTACTTC. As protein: CASSGESVYEQYF. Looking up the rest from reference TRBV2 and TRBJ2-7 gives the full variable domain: EPEVTQTPSHQVTQMGQEVILRCVPISNHLYFYWYRQILGQKVEFLVSFYNNEISEKSEIFDDQFSVERPDGSNFTLKIRSTKLEDSAMYFCASSGESVYEQYFGPGTRLTVT.

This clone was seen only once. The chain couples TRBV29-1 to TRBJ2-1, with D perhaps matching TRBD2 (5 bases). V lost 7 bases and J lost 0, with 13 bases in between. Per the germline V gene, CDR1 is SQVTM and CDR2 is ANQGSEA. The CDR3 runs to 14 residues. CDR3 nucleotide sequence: TGCAGCGCCGGAGGTCGCGCCTCCTACAATGAGCAGTTCTTC. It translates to CSAGGRASYNEQFF.